The clone carrying this TCR beta chain was detected only a few times. This record belongs to a study of cytomegalovirus exposure and HLA in healthy donors. PCR amplification relied on 60 Vbeta primers (plus 13 Jbeta primers). Repertoires were generated with immunoSEQ multiplex PCR, while TCRdb's copy carries only in-frame clones and drops some. The sample contains around 130,000 clones, around 8.5% of which appear only once. V shed 4 bases, J shed 5 bases, and the junction held 8 bases outside the gene matches. CDR1 is MNHEY and CDR2 is SVGAGI in the germline V gene. The CDR3 has 15 residues. This clonotype originated in a man aged 35-49 years in good health and CMV-seronegative. Specimen: PBMCs. The genes are TRBV6-5 and TRBJ2-1; TRBD2 matches 7 bases. The CDR3 region is CASSSLAGANNEQFF. DNA for the CDR3: TGTGCCAGCAGTTCGTTAGCGGGTGCGAACAATGAGCAGTTCTTC.